This entry lists 10 T cell receptor beta chains sequenced from one sample in a study of OX40 agonist ivuxolimab in advanced cancers. Sequencing used immunoSEQ multiplex PCR; TCRdb keeps in-frame clones, though not all of them. The repertoire holds approximately 46,000 clones, with roughly three quarters as singletons. The specimen comprised CD4+ or CD8+ T cells sorted from blood, sampled in a trial of the OX40 agonist ivuxolimab. These receptors were taken from an adult with an advanced solid tumor such as melanoma, head and neck, liver or kidney cancer.

This rearrangement joins TRBV29-1 to TRBJ1-1, with D possibly being TRBD1 (6 bases). This CDR3 is built from 13 residues. V lost 1 base and J 0 bases, leaving 6 bases between the germline ends. Looked up from germline, CDR1 is SQVTM and CDR2 is ANQGSEA. The CDR3: CSVEGTVNTEAFF. The CDR3 region has the DNA TGCAGCGTTGAAGGGACAGTGAACACTGAAGCTTTCTTT. Full variable domain (outside the CDR3, taken from reference TRBV29-1 and TRBJ1-1): SAVISQKPSRDICQRGTSLTIQCQVDSQVTMMFWYRQQPGQSLTLIATANQGSEATYESGFVIDKFPISRPNLTFSTLTVSNMSPEDSSIYLCSVEGTVNTEAFFGQGTRLTVV.

The chain recombines TRBV29-1 with TRBJ2-5; 7 bases line up with TRBD1. The V gene end was trimmed by 6 bases and the J gene end by 2 bases; junction bases not matched to a gene: 6. In germline, CDR1 is SQVTM, CDR2 ANQGSEA. This CDR3 contains 13 residues. CDR3 region: CSVQQGPQETQYF. CDR3 in DNA: TGCAGCGTCCAACAGGGGCCTCAAGAGACCCAGTACTTC.

There are a few counts of this clone. The chain employs TRBV18 and TRBJ1-2, with 7 nucleotides matching TRBD1. The CDR3 totals 14 residues. From germline, CDR1 is KGHSH and CDR2 LQKENI. The ends lost 3 bases at V and 2 bases at J; junction bases unmatched: 3. CDR3 bases: TGTGCCAGCTCACCGACGACAGGGAACTATGGCTACACCTTC. Its protein product is CASSPTTGNYGYTF.

This clone was picked up a small number of times. The chain uses TRBV29-1 and TRBJ1-2, with D hard to call. The V gene lost 3 bases and the J gene lost 0 bases, with 5 bases spanning the gap. CDR1 is SQVTM and CDR2 is ANQGSEA in the germline V gene. The CDR3 extends over 12 amino acids. The CDR3 reads CSVEEANYGYTF. In nucleotides, the CDR3 is TGCAGCGTTGAGGAGGCTAACTATGGCTACACCTTC.

J is TRBJ2-1 and V is TRBV18; D not certain. CDR3 length equals 14 residues. Trimming left V 3 bases short and J 6 bases short, with 12 bases between. In germline, CDR1 is KGHSH, CDR2 LQKENI. This chain's CDR3 is CASSPYAPPNEQFF. The CDR3 DNA follows: TGTGCCAGCTCACCTTACGCGCCCCCCAATGAGCAGTTCTTC.

This chain connects TRBV18 to TRBJ2-3; D tentatively reads TRBD1 or TRBD2 (6 bases each). V was clipped by 4 bases and J by 2 bases, with 16 bases between them. The CDR3 sequence is 16 residues long. Germline V lookup: CDR1 KGHSH, CDR2 LQKENI. CDR3 bases: TGTGCCAGCTCACTCGGGCTACCGGGGGCCACAGATACGCAGTATTTT. Translating it yields CASSLGLPGATDTQYF.

The chain links TRBV30 to TRBJ2-7; TRBD1 matches at 9 bases. V shed 0 bases, J shed 1 base, and the junction held 7 bases outside the gene matches. Germline CDR1 GTSNPN, CDR2 SVGIG (reference sequence). This CDR3 comprises 16 residues. This chain's CDR3 is CAWSVMLGTGSYEQYF. CDR3 DNA sequence: TGTGCCTGGAGTGTAATGTTAGGGACAGGGTCCTACGAGCAGTACTTC.

The chain has TRBV5-6 and TRBJ1-5, with TRBD1 matching over 8 bases. This CDR3 spans 15 amino acids. Per germline, CDR1 SGHDT and CDR2 YYEEEE. Trimming removed 4 bases from V and 4 bases from J; junction bases left unmatched: 7. The CDR3 spells CASSTTGAPNQPQHF. CDR3 coding DNA: TGTGCCAGCAGCACGACAGGGGCCCCGAATCAGCCCCAGCATTTT. The entire variable domain, with the rest obtained from reference TRBV5-6 and TRBJ1-5, is as follows: DAGVTQSPTHLIKTRGQQVTLRCSPKSGHDTVSWYQQALGQGPQFIFQYYEEEERQRGNFPDRFSGHQFPNYSSELNVNALLLGDSALYLCASSTTGAPNQPQHFGDGTRLSIL.

Only a few counts were recorded for this clone. The V and J genes are TRBV7-3 and TRBJ1-1, with D unclear. V dropped 5 bases and J dropped 1 base, with 11 bases sitting between them. Germline V lookup: CDR1 SGHTA, CDR2 FQGTGA. The CDR3 is 14 amino acids. For the CDR3, the DNA is TGTGCCAGCAGCGTTGACGGGAGGAACACTGAAGCTTTCTTT. It codes for CASSVDGRNTEAFF.

This clone was seen a few times. This chain joins TRBV7-8 and TRBJ2-7, with D possibly TRBD1 on 5 matching bases. Trimming stripped 5 bases from V and 1 base from J, with 15 bases between. The CDR3 totals 15 residues. The germline CDR1 and CDR2 sequences are SGHVS and FQNEAQ. CDR3 residues: CASSPRGRSSYEQYF. The CDR3 DNA sequence: TGTGCCAGCAGCCCTAGGGGTAGAAGTTCCTACGAGCAGTACTTC.